This TCR beta chain originates from a study of post-analysis software for immune sequencing data. Study background: Included among the disease courses, which were recorded for the cohort, were relapsing-remitting, secondary progressive and progressive-relapsing multiple sclerosis. General study findings and limits: Controls showed lower frequencies than patients for a handful of TRBV segments, and TRBV5-6, TRBV5-1 and TRBV20-1 were among these. The study found significantly lower normalized Chao1 diversity in multiple sclerosis patients than in controls. Batch-mates among the samples co-clustered strongly by F measure.

This clonotype has only a few counts. As yet, its antigen is unknown. Tagging with unique molecular identifiers was a feature of the TCR beta cDNA libraries. TCRdb called the PCR reads again in MiXCR, with one record for every CDR3 protein. The sample records hundreds of thousands of distinct CDR3 sequences, roughly 47% being singletons. This CDR3 is 13 amino acids long. The trim removed 5 bases at V and 7 bases at J, leaving 4 bases unmatched. Per the germline V gene, CDR1 is SQVTM and CDR2 is ANQGSEA. This chain links TRBV29-1 with TRBJ1-4; 10 bases fit TRBD1. The sample consisted of blood. The TCR comes from a girl between 5 and 17 years old with multiple sclerosis. This chain's CDR3 is CSVRTGGVEKLFF. Written as DNA, the CDR3 is TGCAGCGTTAGGACAGGGGGTGTTGAAAAACTGTTTTTT.